Below, 7 T cell receptor beta chains from the same sample are listed, as sequenced in a study of T cells in AML relapse after transplant. A modified RACE PCR on RNA, not multiplex PCR, amplified the TCR chains. TCRdb redid the calling of the PCR reads with MiXCR, one entry per CDR3 protein. Of around 1,500 distinct CDR3 sequences listed, about 6.6% are singletons. The source material was bone marrow, either the whole sample or a sorted T cell fraction (not recorded which), sampled in complete remission. The source is a human donor who had a stem cell transplant for acute myeloid leukemia. Some of these T cells may belong to the graft donor.

Relative to its sample, this clonotype is medium-sized. The chain joins TRBV7-9 to TRBJ2-5; maybe TRBD1 (5 bases). The V end lost 2 bases, the J end lost 5 bases, and 12 bases lay between the germline ends. Germline V CDR1 and CDR2: SEHNR, FQNEAQ (reference sequence). The length of the CDR3 is 14 residues. CDR3 sequence reads: CASSLNQGMETQYF. CDR3 DNA: TGTGCCAGCAGCTTAAACCAGGGTATGGAGACCCAGTACTTC.

The sample holds a few counts of this clonotype. This sequence joins TRBV30 and TRBJ1-5, with D perhaps TRBD1 (6 bases). The V end was cut by 5 bases, the J end by 7 bases, with 15 bases between. This CDR3 is built from 13 residues. The germline V gene has CDR1 GTSNPN and CDR2 SVGIG (reference sequence). Written as DNA, the CDR3 is TGTGCCTGGGAGGGGGGGCGCGGGCAGCCCCAGCATTTT. Protein sequence: CAWEGGRGQPQHF.

By frequency in the sample, this clonotype is medium-sized. This rearrangement joins TRBV6-2 or TRBV6-3 to TRBJ1-1; D may be TRBD1 (5 bases). This CDR3 contains 13 residues. Between the trimmed V and J ends, which lost 0 bases and 6 bases, there was a span of 8 bases. Germline V gene lookup returns CDR1 MNHEY and CDR2 SVGEGT. CDR3 in amino acids: CASSYSARAEAFF. The CDR3 nucleotides read TGTGCCAGCAGTTACTCAGCCAGGGCTGAAGCTTTCTTT.

Ten or more counts support this clonotype. The V call is TRBV5-1, the J call TRBJ2-7, with TRBD1 matching over 8 bases. Germline V gene lookup returns CDR1 SGHRS and CDR2 YFSETQ. This CDR3 has 16 residues. V was clipped by 0 bases and J by 0 bases; unmatched bases: 5. CDR3 sequence: CASSLGDRPNSYEQYF. CDR3 sequence (DNA): TGCGCCAGCAGCTTGGGGGACAGGCCTAACTCCTACGAGCAGTACTTC.

Relative to its sample, this clonotype is medium-sized. This sequence joins TRBV20-1 and TRBJ2-1; TRBD2 matches 8 bases. The CDR3 is 16 residues long. CDR1 is DFQATT and CDR2 is SNEGSKA in the germline V gene (reference sequence). V lost 0 bases and J lost 6; bases outside the gene matches: 10. This CDR3 reads CSARDLVRTSINEQFF. The CDR3 bases are TGCAGTGCTAGAGACCTCGTCAGGACTAGCATCAATGAGCAGTTCTTC.

This clonotype is judged medium-sized. This chain uses TRBV12-3 or TRBV12-4 with TRBJ2-5; TRBD1 aligns across 9 bases. V trimming: 5 bases; J trimming: 5 bases; junction bases outside the gene matches: 9. This CDR3 has 15 residues. The CDR3 bases are TGTGCCAGCAGTCTACAGGGGGCGAACGGGGAGACCCAGTACTTC. As protein: CASSLQGANGETQYF.

By proportion, this clonotype is medium-sized. One end of the junction is discordant with germline, which a read error may explain. The V gene is TRBV12-3 or TRBV12-4, the J gene TRBJ2-1, with a possible D match to TRBD2 (6 bases). The CDR3 consists of 14 residues. CDR3 DNA: TGTGCCAGCAGTCTACCGGGGGATAGGGGACCCCCTTCGTGG. Amino acids: CASSLPGDRGPPSW.